Listed below are T cell receptor beta chains from one sample, sequenced in a study of blood T cell repertoires in COVID-19. Profiled with immunoSEQ multiplex PCR; TCRdb holds only in-frame clones, not every one. The sample carries around 68,000 clones, around 90% recorded once. Sequencing was carried out using peripheral blood. Receptor source: a man aged 45-65 years with active COVID-19. CDR3s include the opening cysteine and the closing phenylalanine or tryptophan. Each record gives: J gene, clone size, D gene, V gene, CDR3 DNA, CDR3 protein. D genes are given only for firm matches. A row's size may be missing; if present it is once, few, many or a size class.

J gene: TRBJ2-7; clone size: NA; D gene: NA; V gene: TRBV5-1; CDR3 DNA: TGCGCCAGCAGCCCCGTAAGCGGGTTGCACGAGCAGTACTTC; CDR3 protein: CASSPVSGLHEQYF
J gene: TRBJ1-2; clone size: NA; D gene: TRBD1; V gene: TRBV30; CDR3 DNA: TGTGCCTGGAGTCCACCGGCCGGGACAGGAGTCTACTATGGCTACACCTTC; CDR3 protein: CAWSPPAGTGVYYGYTF
J gene: TRBJ1-4; clone size: NA; D gene: TRBD1; V gene: TRBV6-1; CDR3 DNA: TGTGCCAGCAGTGAGCCGGGACAGGGGGATAGTGAAAAACTGTTTTTT; CDR3 protein: CASSEPGQGDSEKLFF
J gene: TRBJ1-6; clone size: NA; D gene: TRBD1; V gene: TRBV7-2; CDR3 DNA: TGTGCCAGCAGCTCCCAGGGGACAGTTTATAATTCACCCCTCCACTTT; CDR3 protein: CASSSQGTVYNSPLHF
J gene: TRBJ2-1; clone size: NA; D gene: TRBD2; V gene: TRBV3-1/TRBV3-2; CDR3 DNA: TGTGCCAGCAGCCGGACTAGCGGGGGGGAGGATGAGCAGTTCTTC; CDR3 protein: CASSRTSGGEDEQFF
J gene: TRBJ2-3; clone size: NA; D gene: TRBD1; V gene: TRBV5-1; CDR3 DNA: TGCGCCAGCAGTCGAACGGGACAGACAACAGATACGCAGTATTTT; CDR3 protein: CASSRTGQTTDTQYF
J gene: TRBJ1-1; clone size: NA; D gene: TRBD1; V gene: TRBV6-1; CDR3 DNA: TGTGCCAGCAGTGAAGTACCGGGACAGCGAAATGAAGCTTTCTTT; CDR3 protein: CASSEVPGQRNEAFF
J gene: TRBJ2-1; clone size: NA; D gene: TRBD1; V gene: TRBV2; CDR3 DNA: TGTGCCAGCAGTGCGTGGGACAGGGGGTTACACAATGAGCAGTTCTTC; CDR3 protein: CASSAWDRGLHNEQFF
J gene: TRBJ1-1; clone size: NA; D gene: TRBD1; V gene: TRBV3-1/TRBV3-2; CDR3 DNA: TGTGCCAGCAGCCTCCGGGACAGAGCTAACACTGAAGCTTTCTTT; CDR3 protein: CASSLRDRANTEAFF
J gene: TRBJ2-7; clone size: NA; D gene: NA; V gene: TRBV27; CDR3 DNA: TGTGCCACCTTGGGAGAGTACGAGCAGTACTTC; CDR3 protein: CATLGEYEQYF
J gene: TRBJ2-3; clone size: NA; D gene: NA; V gene: TRBV5-1; CDR3 DNA: TGCGCCAGCAGCCTTAGTAGATCCCCCACAGATACGCAGTATTTT; CDR3 protein: CASSLSRSPTDTQYF
J gene: TRBJ1-1; clone size: NA; D gene: NA; V gene: TRBV6-2/TRBV6-3; CDR3 DNA: TGTGCCAGCAGTTGGGGGGGACAAACGAACACTGAAGCTTTCTTT; CDR3 protein: CASSWGGQTNTEAFF
J gene: TRBJ2-1; clone size: NA; D gene: TRBD2; V gene: TRBV7-9; CDR3 DNA: TGTGCCAGCAGCCCGGGGGGGACGGACGGAGAGCAGTTCTTC; CDR3 protein: CASSPGGTDGEQFF
J gene: TRBJ2-7; clone size: once; D gene: NA; V gene: TRBV5-1; CDR3 DNA: TGCGCCAGCAGCCACAACCAGGGGTACGAGCAGTACTTC; CDR3 protein: CASSHNQGYEQYF
J gene: TRBJ2-3; clone size: NA; D gene: NA; V gene: TRBV6-2/TRBV6-3; CDR3 DNA: TGTGCCAGCAGTTACCAGGGTCTGACAGATACGCAGTATTTT; CDR3 protein: CASSYQGLTDTQYF
J gene: TRBJ2-7; clone size: NA; D gene: TRBD2; V gene: TRBV3-1/TRBV3-2; CDR3 DNA: TGTGCCAGCAGCCGTTATTCAAGGACTAGTACCTACGAGCAGTACTTC; CDR3 protein: CASSRYSRTSTYEQYF
J gene: TRBJ2-3; clone size: once; D gene: TRBD2; V gene: TRBV7-2; CDR3 DNA: TGTGCCAGCAGCTTAGGTACTAGCGGGCCTCGCACAGATACGCAGTATTTT; CDR3 protein: CASSLGTSGPRTDTQYF
J gene: TRBJ1-5; clone size: NA; D gene: NA; V gene: TRBV21-1; CDR3 DNA: TGTGCCAGCAGCAAAATGTGGTTTGGGACAGAACATCAGCCCCAGCATTTT; CDR3 protein: CASSKMWFGTEHQPQHF
J gene: TRBJ2-7; clone size: NA; D gene: TRBD1; V gene: TRBV7-3; CDR3 DNA: TGTGCCAGCAGCCGGGACAGTATGGGCGAGCAGTACTTC; CDR3 protein: CASSRDSMGEQYF
J gene: TRBJ1-2; clone size: NA; D gene: TRBD1; V gene: TRBV5-4; CDR3 DNA: TGTGCCAGCAGCTTTCCGGGACAGGGGGCTCTGGGCTACACCTTC; CDR3 protein: CASSFPGQGALGYTF
J gene: TRBJ1-4; clone size: NA; D gene: NA; V gene: TRBV4-2; CDR3 DNA: TGTGCCAGCAGCCAGGATGTCACAGGGTCGCGAAATGAAAAACTGTTTTTT; CDR3 protein: CASSQDVTGSRNEKLFF
J gene: TRBJ2-1; clone size: NA; D gene: TRBD1; V gene: TRBV7-9; CDR3 DNA: TGTGCCAGCAGCTTCGGACAGGGGCTAACAAATGAGCAGTTCTTC; CDR3 protein: CASSFGQGLTNEQFF